This TCR beta chain was documented in a study of T-cell reconstitution after alpha-beta-depleted transplantation in children. The V and J ends lost 4 bases and 7 bases, in that order; junction bases with no gene match: 15. The CDR3 runs 17 residues. CDR1 is SGHRS and CDR2 is YFSETQ in the germline V gene. As it was prepared, the TCRbeta library received unique molecular identifiers. TCRdb fed the PCR reads into MiXCR, producing one record per CDR3 protein. Of about 480,000 distinct CDR3 sequences listed, roughly an eighth are singletons. In this sample, this clonotype turned up many times. The input for sequencing was PBMCs from the stem cell graft donor, taken from the stem cell graft. The receptor was isolated from a human donor who donated a stem cell graft to a child with combined immunodeficiency. This chain joins TRBV5-1 and TRBJ2-1, with 9 nucleotides matching TRBD2. The CDR3 DNA follows: TGCGCCAGCAGCCAGGGCCCTTCTGCGGGGGGGTGGAATGAGCAGTTCTTC. Its protein is CASSQGPSAGGWNEQFF.